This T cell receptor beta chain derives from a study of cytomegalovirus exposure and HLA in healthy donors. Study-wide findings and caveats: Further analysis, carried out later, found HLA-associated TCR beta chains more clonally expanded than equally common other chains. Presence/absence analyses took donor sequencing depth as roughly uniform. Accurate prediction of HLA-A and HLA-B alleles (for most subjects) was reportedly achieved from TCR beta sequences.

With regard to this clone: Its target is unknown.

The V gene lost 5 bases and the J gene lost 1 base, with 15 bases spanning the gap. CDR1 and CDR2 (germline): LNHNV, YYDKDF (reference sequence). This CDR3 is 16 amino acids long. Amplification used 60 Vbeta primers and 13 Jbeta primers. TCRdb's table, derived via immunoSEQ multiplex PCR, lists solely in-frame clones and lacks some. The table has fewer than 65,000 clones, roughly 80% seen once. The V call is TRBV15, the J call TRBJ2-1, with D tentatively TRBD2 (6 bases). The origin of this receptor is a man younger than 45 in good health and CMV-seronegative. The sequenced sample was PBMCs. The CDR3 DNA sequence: TGTGCCACCAGCTACGAAGGTAGCGGATCCTACAATGAGCAGTTCTTC. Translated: CATSYEGSGSYNEQFF.